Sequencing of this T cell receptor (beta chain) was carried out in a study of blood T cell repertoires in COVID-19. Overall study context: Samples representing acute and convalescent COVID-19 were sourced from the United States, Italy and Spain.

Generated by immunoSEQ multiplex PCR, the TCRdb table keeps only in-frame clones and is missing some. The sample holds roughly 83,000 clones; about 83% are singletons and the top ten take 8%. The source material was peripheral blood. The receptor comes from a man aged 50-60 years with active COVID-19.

The CDR3 region is CASSLAGQGYTFF. CDR3 nucleotides: TGTGCCAGCAGCTTAGCGGGACAGGGTTACACTTTCTTT. This sequence joins TRBV7-2 and TRBJ1-1, with 9 bases that match TRBD1. Germline V gives CDR1 SGHTA, CDR2 FQGNSA. V shed 0 bases, J shed 12 bases, and the junction held 5 bases outside the gene matches. CDR3 length equals 13 residues.